The sequence of this T cell receptor beta chain was determined in a study of T cells after yellow fever vaccination. UMIs were added to TCR cDNA along with a universal primer site when it was made by 5'RACE template switching. TCRdb analysed the 5' RACE reads with MiXCR anew, one entry per CDR3 protein. Of 65,000 to 90,000 distinct CDR3 sequences detected, less than 15% appear once; the ten largest clones hold around 23%. This TCR came from a man between 18 and 29 years old who received the YFV17D yellow fever vaccine. The specimen comprised CD8+ T cells not binding an NS4B(214-222) dextramer, sorted from PBMCs, sampled approximately 22 days after the first yellow fever vaccination.

As DNA, the CDR3 is TGTGCCAGCTCCTCGGGACTCCCCTACAATGAGCAGTTCTTC. Translated: CASSSGLPYNEQFF. The chain recombines TRBV5-5 with TRBJ2-1, with D maybe TRBD2 (6 bases). Trimming removed 7 bases from V and 2 bases from J, with 13 bases in between. The CDR3 extends over 14 amino acids. Germline V CDR1 and CDR2: SGHKS, YYEKEE (reference sequence).